These T cell receptor beta chains were read from a single sample in a study of T cell changes during pregnancy in multiple sclerosis. Some clones are missing from TCRdb's copy, which holds only in-frame ones; the method was immunoSEQ multiplex PCR. The sample holds 37,000 or so clones, around 91% seen once. The sample consisted of CD4+ T cells from peripheral blood mononuclear cells, taken in the second trimester of pregnancy. These receptors all stem from a female donor in good health, enrolled as a control in a pregnancy study. Both conserved end residues are part of each CDR3. D genes are given only for firm matches. Size is stated for part of the rows, as once, few or many counts, or as a class when the clone is expanded.

cdr3_aa: CASSLATLTGGPHEQYF; cdr3_nt: TGCGCCAGCAGCTTGGCAACCCTGACAGGGGGCCCTCACGAGCAGTACTTC; d_call: TRBD1; v_call: TRBV5-1; j_call: TRBJ2-7; clone_size: NA
cdr3_aa: CASSPSSATGELFF; cdr3_nt: TGTGCCAGCAGTCCCTCTAGCGCCACCGGGGAGCTGTTTTTT; d_call: NA; v_call: TRBV6-5; j_call: TRBJ2-2; clone_size: NA
cdr3_aa: CASSFQGLDNEQFF; cdr3_nt: TGCGCCAGCAGCTTCCAGGGGTTGGATAATGAGCAGTTCTTC; d_call: NA; v_call: TRBV5-1; j_call: TRBJ2-1; clone_size: NA
cdr3_aa: CASSLAVAGGIDTQYF; cdr3_nt: TGCGCCAGCAGCTTGGCAGTAGCGGGGGGGATAGATACGCAGTATTTT; d_call: TRBD2; v_call: TRBV5-1; j_call: TRBJ2-3; clone_size: NA
cdr3_aa: CASKVANSYEQYF; cdr3_nt: TGTGCCAGCAAGGTAGCGAACTCCTACGAGCAGTACTTC; d_call: NA; v_call: TRBV2; j_call: TRBJ2-7; clone_size: NA
cdr3_aa: CASGLAGGLGETQYF; cdr3_nt: TGCGCCAGCGGTCTAGCGGGAGGATTGGGAGAGACCCAGTACTTC; d_call: TRBD2; v_call: TRBV5-1; j_call: TRBJ2-5; clone_size: NA
cdr3_aa: CASSLTGQGNIQYF; cdr3_nt: TGTGCCAGCAGTTTAACAGGACAGGGGAACATTCAGTACTTC; d_call: TRBD1; v_call: TRBV6-5; j_call: TRBJ2-4; clone_size: NA
cdr3_aa: CASSPTGTTQGTEAFF; cdr3_nt: TGTGCCAGCAGCCCAACTGGGACAACCCAGGGGACTGAAGCTTTCTTT; d_call: NA; v_call: TRBV7-6; j_call: TRBJ1-1; clone_size: NA
cdr3_aa: CASSLGPREPQHF; cdr3_nt: TGTGCCAGCAGCTTGGGGCCTCGGGAGCCCCAGCATTTT; d_call: NA; v_call: TRBV5-4; j_call: TRBJ1-5; clone_size: NA
cdr3_aa: CASSVGPGSGIAGEVKQYF; cdr3_nt: TGTGCCAGCAGCGTAGGTCCCGGGAGTGGGATAGCGGGAGAGGTAAAGCAGTACTTC; d_call: TRBD2; v_call: TRBV9; j_call: TRBJ2-7; clone_size: NA
cdr3_aa: CASSFRGSSYNEQFF; cdr3_nt: TGTGCCAGCAGCTTTCGGGGGAGCTCCTACAATGAGCAGTTCTTC; d_call: NA; v_call: TRBV7-2; j_call: TRBJ2-1; clone_size: NA
cdr3_aa: CASSHIPGLAGVSTQYF; cdr3_nt: TGTGCCAGCAGTCATATACCGGGACTAGCGGGGGTTAGTACGCAGTATTTT; d_call: TRBD2; v_call: TRBV5-5; j_call: TRBJ2-3; clone_size: NA
cdr3_aa: CASSLDALGEQFF; cdr3_nt: TGTGCCAGCAGCTTAGACGCCCTAGGTGAGCAGTTCTTC; d_call: NA; v_call: TRBV7-9; j_call: TRBJ2-1; clone_size: NA
cdr3_aa: CASSPKLLTGEAIYF; cdr3_nt: TGTGCCAGCAGCCCTAAACTGCTAACAGGGGAAGCCATATATTTT; d_call: TRBD1; v_call: TRBV4-2; j_call: TRBJ1-3; clone_size: NA
cdr3_aa: CASSPVVLGGFSEAFF; cdr3_nt: TGCGCCAGCAGCCCCGTGGTACTAGGGGGCTTTTCTGAAGCTTTCTTT; d_call: TRBD1; v_call: TRBV4-1; j_call: TRBJ1-1; clone_size: NA
cdr3_aa: CASSPLDDRRNGTF; cdr3_nt: TGTGCCAGCAGCCCGCTCGATGACAGAAGGAACGGCACCTTC; d_call: NA; v_call: TRBV7-8; j_call: TRBJ1-2; clone_size: NA
cdr3_aa: CASSSAGTGNRGYTF; cdr3_nt: TGCGCCAGCAGCTCCGCCGGGACAGGGAACCGTGGCTACACCTTC; d_call: TRBD1; v_call: TRBV5-1; j_call: TRBJ1-2; clone_size: NA
cdr3_aa: CATSRALYSYEQYF; cdr3_nt: TGTGCCACCAGCAGAGCCTTGTACTCCTACGAGCAGTACTTC; d_call: NA; v_call: TRBV15; j_call: TRBJ2-7; clone_size: NA
cdr3_aa: CASSLIDSGSPLHF; cdr3_nt: TGTGCCAGCAGCTTAATTGACTCTGGTTCACCCCTCCACTTT; d_call: NA; v_call: TRBV7-9; j_call: TRBJ1-6; clone_size: NA
cdr3_aa: CASSPTLTGKAFF; cdr3_nt: TGTGCTAGCAGCCCCACCCTGACAGGAAAAGCTTTCTTT; d_call: NA; v_call: TRBV7-7; j_call: TRBJ1-1; clone_size: NA
cdr3_aa: CASSPGAEDTQYF; cdr3_nt: TGTGCCAGCTCACCAGGGGCTGAAGATACGCAGTATTTT; d_call: NA; v_call: TRBV18; j_call: TRBJ2-3; clone_size: NA
cdr3_aa: CASSGAGLASETQYF; cdr3_nt: TGTGCCAGCAGTGGAGCGGGACTAGCGTCGGAGACCCAGTACTTC; d_call: TRBD2; v_call: TRBV2; j_call: TRBJ2-5; clone_size: NA
cdr3_aa: CASQGSHNEQFF; cdr3_nt: TGTGCCAGCCAGGGGTCCCACAATGAGCAGTTCTTC; d_call: NA; v_call: TRBV18; j_call: TRBJ2-1; clone_size: NA
cdr3_aa: CASTPAGGPSGDTQYF; cdr3_nt: TGTGCCAGCACTCCAGCGGGAGGGCCGTCGGGAGATACGCAGTATTTT; d_call: TRBD2; v_call: TRBV28; j_call: TRBJ2-3; clone_size: NA
cdr3_aa: CASSPQGQGSNEQFF; cdr3_nt: TGTGCCAGCAGCCCCCAGGGACAGGGAAGCAATGAGCAGTTCTTC; d_call: TRBD1; v_call: TRBV7-3; j_call: TRBJ2-1; clone_size: NA
cdr3_aa: CASSFAGVSTEAFF; cdr3_nt: TGTGCCAGCAGCTTCGCGGGGGTCAGCACTGAAGCTTTCTTT; d_call: NA; v_call: TRBV5-6; j_call: TRBJ1-1; clone_size: NA
cdr3_aa: CSVAVDSWYQETQYF; cdr3_nt: TGCAGCGTTGCCGTGGACAGTTGGTACCAAGAGACCCAGTACTTC; d_call: NA; v_call: TRBV29-1; j_call: TRBJ2-5; clone_size: NA
cdr3_aa: CASRPTSSGRAETQYF; cdr3_nt: TGTGCCAGCAGACCTACCTCTAGCGGGAGAGCCGAGACCCAGTACTTC; d_call: TRBD2; v_call: TRBV7-6; j_call: TRBJ2-5; clone_size: NA
cdr3_aa: CATSTGANTGELFF; cdr3_nt: TGTGCCACCTCAACAGGGGCGAACACCGGGGAGCTGTTTTTT; d_call: TRBD1; v_call: TRBV19; j_call: TRBJ2-2; clone_size: NA
cdr3_aa: CASTLSGAGNTIYF; cdr3_nt: TGTGCCAGCACTTTATCAGGGGCAGGAAACACCATATATTTT; d_call: NA; v_call: TRBV9; j_call: TRBJ1-3; clone_size: NA
cdr3_aa: CASSRSDEQYF; cdr3_nt: TGTGCCAGCTCACGGAGTGACGAGCAGTACTTC; d_call: NA; v_call: TRBV18; j_call: TRBJ2-7; clone_size: NA
cdr3_aa: CASSQGLGASDEQYF; cdr3_nt: TGTGCTAGCAGCCAGGGCCTCGGGGCTAGCGACGAGCAGTACTTC; d_call: NA; v_call: TRBV7-7; j_call: TRBJ2-7; clone_size: NA
cdr3_aa: CASSPGQTNNEQFF; cdr3_nt: TGTGCCAGCTCACCCGGACAGACAAACAATGAGCAGTTCTTC; d_call: NA; v_call: TRBV18; j_call: TRBJ2-1; clone_size: once
cdr3_aa: CASSSARTGGADGAKNIQYF; cdr3_nt: TGTGCCAGCAGCTCCGCCCGCACAGGGGGCGCGGATGGAGCCAAAAACATTCAGTACTTC; d_call: TRBD1; v_call: TRBV7-8; j_call: TRBJ2-4; clone_size: once
cdr3_aa: CASSQGDYNTGELFF; cdr3_nt: TGCGCCAGCAGCCAAGGGGACTACAACACCGGGGAGCTGTTTTTT; d_call: TRBD2; v_call: TRBV5-1; j_call: TRBJ2-2; clone_size: NA
cdr3_aa: CSVRGADETQYF; cdr3_nt: TGCAGCGTTCGGGGGGCGGATGAGACCCAGTACTTC; d_call: NA; v_call: TRBV29-1; j_call: TRBJ2-5; clone_size: NA
cdr3_aa: CASSNRQGGITEAFF; cdr3_nt: TGTGCCAGTAGCAATCGACAGGGGGGGATAACTGAAGCTTTCTTT; d_call: TRBD1; v_call: TRBV19; j_call: TRBJ1-1; clone_size: NA
cdr3_aa: CASIRDFLNTGELFF; cdr3_nt: TGTGCCAGCATTCGGGACTTCCTGAACACCGGGGAGCTGTTTTTT; d_call: NA; v_call: TRBV2; j_call: TRBJ2-2; clone_size: NA
cdr3_aa: CASSLAVAGVGSTEAFF; cdr3_nt: TGTGCCAGCAGCTTGGCCGTGGCAGGGGTGGGTAGCACTGAAGCTTTCTTT; d_call: NA; v_call: TRBV5-5; j_call: TRBJ1-1; clone_size: NA
cdr3_aa: CASSPERVYNTGELFF; cdr3_nt: TGTGCCAGCAGCCCCGAGAGGGTTTATAACACCGGGGAGCTGTTTTTT; d_call: NA; v_call: TRBV7-8; j_call: TRBJ2-2; clone_size: NA
cdr3_aa: CASSLDFGGTEAFF; cdr3_nt: TGCGCCAGCAGCTTAGACTTCGGTGGCACTGAAGCTTTCTTT; d_call: NA; v_call: TRBV5-1; j_call: TRBJ1-1; clone_size: NA
cdr3_aa: CASSYSRLRESYEQYF; cdr3_nt: TGTGCCAGCAGTTACTCGCGCCTTAGGGAGTCCTACGAGCAGTACTTC; d_call: NA; v_call: TRBV6-6; j_call: TRBJ2-7; clone_size: NA
cdr3_aa: CASSDRGGTEAFF; cdr3_nt: TGTGCCAGCAGTGACCGGGGGGGAACTGAAGCTTTCTTT; d_call: NA; v_call: TRBV6-1; j_call: TRBJ1-1; clone_size: NA
cdr3_aa: CAWSSVGGTGYGYTF; cdr3_nt: TGTGCCTGGAGTTCCGTGGGCGGGACAGGTTACGGCTACACCTTC; d_call: TRBD1; v_call: TRBV30; j_call: TRBJ1-2; clone_size: NA
cdr3_aa: CASSYALEGEAFF; cdr3_nt: TGTGCCAGCAGCTATGCTTTAGAGGGTGAAGCTTTCTTT; d_call: NA; v_call: TRBV7-8; j_call: TRBJ1-1; clone_size: NA
cdr3_aa: CASSRQGPRETQYF; cdr3_nt: TGTGCCAGCTCTCGACAGGGGCCGAGGGAGACCCAGTACTTC; d_call: TRBD1; v_call: TRBV18; j_call: TRBJ2-5; clone_size: NA
cdr3_aa: CASSKPIPPGTVCYEQYF; cdr3_nt: TGTGCCAGCAGCAAACCAATCCCTCCGGGGACAGTGTGTTACGAGCAGTACTTC; d_call: NA; v_call: TRBV21-1; j_call: TRBJ2-7; clone_size: NA
cdr3_aa: CAISETRGGWDGYTF; cdr3_nt: TGTGCCATCAGTGAGACGAGAGGGGGTTGGGATGGCTACACCTTC; d_call: NA; v_call: TRBV10-3; j_call: TRBJ1-2; clone_size: NA
cdr3_aa: CASRFGTGPRIQNEQFF; cdr3_nt: TGCGCCAGCAGGTTTGGGACAGGGCCTAGAATACAGAATGAGCAGTTCTTC; d_call: TRBD1; v_call: TRBV5-1; j_call: TRBJ2-1; clone_size: NA
cdr3_aa: CASSGPEKPQHF; cdr3_nt: TGTGCCAGCAGTGGTCCCGAGAAGCCCCAGCATTTT; d_call: NA; v_call: TRBV2; j_call: TRBJ1-5; clone_size: NA
cdr3_aa: CASSESVGQGVQPQHF; cdr3_nt: TGTGCCAGCAGTGAATCAGTGGGACAGGGAGTGCAGCCCCAGCATTTT; d_call: TRBD1; v_call: TRBV6-1; j_call: TRBJ1-5; clone_size: NA
cdr3_aa: CASRPAGSPYEQYF; cdr3_nt: TGTGCCAGCAGACCCGCCGGGTCGCCCTACGAGCAGTACTTC; d_call: NA; v_call: TRBV7-2; j_call: TRBJ2-7; clone_size: NA
cdr3_aa: CASRTKGPGRGPYTEAFF; cdr3_nt: TGTGCCAGCAGAACCAAAGGGCCGGGGCGGGGGCCCTACACTGAAGCTTTCTTT; d_call: NA; v_call: TRBV28; j_call: TRBJ1-1; clone_size: NA
cdr3_aa: CASSPPTSGRAKSNEQYF; cdr3_nt: TGTGCCAGCAGCCCCCCGACTAGCGGGAGGGCCAAATCCAACGAGCAGTACTTC; d_call: TRBD2; v_call: TRBV4-2; j_call: TRBJ2-7; clone_size: NA
cdr3_aa: CATFPRGQVRYGYTF; cdr3_nt: TGTGCCACCTTCCCGAGGGGACAGGTTCGTTATGGCTACACCTTC; d_call: TRBD1; v_call: TRBV2; j_call: TRBJ1-2; clone_size: once
cdr3_aa: CASSTGQGFKVGYTF; cdr3_nt: TGTGCCAGCAGCACCGGACAGGGTTTTAAGGTTGGCTACACCTTC; d_call: TRBD1; v_call: TRBV7-9; j_call: TRBJ1-2; clone_size: NA
cdr3_aa: CASAPNREGSQYF; cdr3_nt: TGCGCCAGCGCCCCAAATAGGGAGGGGTCGCAGTATTTT; d_call: TRBD2; v_call: TRBV5-1; j_call: TRBJ2-3; clone_size: once
cdr3_aa: CASSGGQLEGETQYF; cdr3_nt: TGTGCCAGCAGTGGGGGACAGTTGGAGGGAGAGACCCAGTACTTC; d_call: NA; v_call: TRBV6-1; j_call: TRBJ2-5; clone_size: once
cdr3_aa: CASSLMWLSGEQYF; cdr3_nt: TGTGCCAGCAGCTTGATGTGGCTCTCGGGCGAGCAGTACTTC; d_call: NA; v_call: TRBV5-5; j_call: TRBJ2-7; clone_size: NA